The sequence of this T cell receptor (beta chain) was determined in a study of beta chain features in type 1 diabetes (dated by TCRdb to between 2017 and 2018). In terms of the full investigation: Patients and healthy donors did not differ in mean age, gender distribution, total cell number or subset yield. In the study, recently diagnosed type 1 diabetes patients and matched healthy donors were compared on the TCRB repertoires of their sorted circulating CD4+ T cell subsets. Across all samples, approximately 100 million sorted cells were examined, and cell number per subset correlated strongly with RNA yield. Regulatory and stem cell-like memory subsets were isolated from only 8 patients and about eight healthy donors, whereas naive and central memory subsets came from all 30 or so donors.

The entire isolated RNA was reverse transcribed using the High Capacity cDNA Reverse Transcription Kit, and thus expressed TCRB transcripts were sequenced. Naive, central memory and regulatory T cell samples underwent deep immunoSEQ sequencing, averaging roughly 3.4 million total reads per sample. Sorted cells were lysed in RLT buffer and RNA was extracted with DNase-treated RNeasy Micro or Mini kits, depending on cell number. To prevent cross-contamination, every cell subset was processed on its own, while patient and healthy donor samples were processed together. TCRB sequences were amplified from cDNA with the immunoSEQ multiplex PCR, producing 87-bp fragments spanning the CDR3 region. Sequencing of the amplicons was performed on the Illumina HiSeq platform. The paper's data handling went like this. Synthetic template baselines were used to correct PCR bias computationally, reads within Hamming distance 2 were collapsed together, and singletons that could not be merged were discarded. Reads were aligned against IMGT to assign V, D and J genes, CDR3 length and insertions or deletions at six rearrangement sites. Clonotype counts were normalized to sorted cell number within each subset before computing true diversity and Gini coefficients with the tcR R package. Repertoire sharing was quantified using the overlap coefficient calculated on TCRB nucleotide sequences. As a proxy for the pre-selection repertoire, out-of-frame TCRB sequences from naive cells were analyzed. Held by TCRdb, this immuneACCESS table contains in-frame sequences only and omits some clones. Under half of the omission traces to an unresolved V gene where checked; the cause of the rest is unknown. Clonal size and the V and J genes are those of that table, whereas D and trimming came from the DNA. The sample has about 340,000 clones on record, roughly 13% of them singletons. The ten largest account for 0.015% of the sample.

CDR1 and CDR2 are read off the germline V gene as LGHNA and YSLEER. The trim is 0 bases for V and 1 base for J, with a gap of 12 bases between the germline ends. Its CDR3 holds 16 amino acids, cysteine through phenylalanine. Only CDR3 DNA is held: 48 bases, read in frame from base 1. From each donor, a single peripheral blood sample of about 100 mL on average was drawn into heparinised tubes. Using a panel that included CD45RO, CCR7, CD25, CD127, CD95 and CD27, naive, central memory, regulatory and stem cell-like memory CD4+ T cells were sorted on a BD FACSAria II. All sorted populations exceeded 98% purity. PBMCs were separated immediately by Lymphoprep density gradient centrifugation and were stained directly, without being cultured. Samples were stained and sorted in pairs, with one healthy donor and one patient per experiment, so that batch effects were minimized. The investigation overall reported the following: At VDJ recombination sites, type 1 diabetes patients had fewer insertions and more deleted nucleotides, which implies abnormalities in thymic rearrangement. Sequencing cDNA rather than genomic DNA could over-represent highly expressing activated cells, although activation and CD3 levels did not differ between groups. The naive, central memory and regulatory TCRB repertoires appeared to resemble one another more closely among patients than among healthy donors. A moderate but significant shortening of TCRB CDR3 length was observed in type 1 diabetes patients in all four CD4+ subsets. Only small numbers of individuals were included in the HLA sub-analyses, which left unresolved whether HLA type had any influence on TCRB rearrangement. PCR might favor shorter templates, but patient and control samples were amplified and corrected together, so any skew would affect both groups equally.

In regard to this clone: The antigen it binds to is not known. Per-nucleotide qualities are absent, and no much larger clonotype sits a single base away.

The sequence is built from TRBV4-3 and TRBJ1-1, and the D gene may be TRBD1, 6 bases matching. The sequence came from a woman aged 18-30 years with type 1 diabetes. The material sequenced was naive CD4+ T cells from blood. Interpreted using the paper, the cell subset or site label stands for: true naive CD4+ T cells. The CDR3 protein: CASSQELTGRNTEAFF. The nucleotide sequence reads TGCGCCAGCAGCCAAGAGTTGACAGGACGGAACACTGAAGCTTTCTTT.